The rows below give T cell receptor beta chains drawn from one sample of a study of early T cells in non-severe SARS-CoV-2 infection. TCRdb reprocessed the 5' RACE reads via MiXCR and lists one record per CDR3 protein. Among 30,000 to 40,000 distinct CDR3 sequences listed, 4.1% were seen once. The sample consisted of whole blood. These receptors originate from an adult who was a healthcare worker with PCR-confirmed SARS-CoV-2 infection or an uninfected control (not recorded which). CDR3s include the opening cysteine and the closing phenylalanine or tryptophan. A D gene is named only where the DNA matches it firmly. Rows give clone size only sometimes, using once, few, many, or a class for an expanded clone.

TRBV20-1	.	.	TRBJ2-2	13	CSATATGSGELFF	TGCAGTGCTACCGCTACCGGGTCCGGGGAGCTGTTTTTT
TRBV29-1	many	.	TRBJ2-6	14	CSDKENSGANVLTF	TGCAGCGACAAAGAAAACTCTGGGGCCAACGTCCTGACTTTC
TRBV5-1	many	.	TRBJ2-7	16	CASSLKLTGPGDEQYF	TGCGCCAGCAGCTTGAAGCTTACAGGGCCCGGCGACGAGCAGTACTTC
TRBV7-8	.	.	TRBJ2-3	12	CASGPGADTQYF	TGTGCCAGCGGCCCGGGGGCAGATACGCAGTATTTT
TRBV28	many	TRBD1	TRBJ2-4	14	CASRIDRGTNIQYF	TGTGCCAGCAGGATAGACAGGGGGACGAACATTCAGTACTTC
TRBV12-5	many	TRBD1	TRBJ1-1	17	CASGPGQGLGRDTEAFF	TGTGCTAGTGGACCGGGACAGGGGTTAGGTAGGGACACTGAAGCTTTCTTT
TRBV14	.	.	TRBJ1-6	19	CASSRTSGIPLYYNSPLHF	TGTGCCAGCAGCCGAACATCCGGGATTCCATTATACTATAATTCACCCCTCCACTTT
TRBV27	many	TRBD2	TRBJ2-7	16	CASSRTSGGALAEQYF	TGTGCCAGCAGCCGGACTAGCGGGGGGGCCCTAGCCGAGCAGTACTTC
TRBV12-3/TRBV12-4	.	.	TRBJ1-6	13	CATRSSYNSPLHF	TGTGCCACCCGCAGCTCCTATAATTCACCCCTCCACTTT
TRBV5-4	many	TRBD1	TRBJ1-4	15	CASSSRQGINEKLFF	TGTGCCAGCAGCTCCAGACAGGGTATCAATGAAAAACTGTTTTTT
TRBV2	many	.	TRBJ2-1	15	CASSGGSNSGNEQFF	TGTGCCAGCAGTGGTGGTAGTAATTCAGGCAATGAGCAGTTCTTC
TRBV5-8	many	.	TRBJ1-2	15	CASSLDFYREDGYTF	TGTGCCAGCAGCTTGGATTTCTACAGGGAAGATGGCTACACCTTC
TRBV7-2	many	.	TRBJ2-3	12	CASSSLPDTQYF	TGTGCCAGCAGCAGCTTACCAGATACGCAGTATTTT
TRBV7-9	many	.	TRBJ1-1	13	CASSHWDSTEAFF	TGTGCCAGCAGCCACTGGGATTCCACTGAAGCTTTCTTT
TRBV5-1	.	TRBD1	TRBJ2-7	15	CASSLDRENTYEQYF	TGCGCCAGCAGCCTGGACAGGGAAAATACCTACGAGCAGTACTTC
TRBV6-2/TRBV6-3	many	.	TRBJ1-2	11	CASSSFYGYTF	TGTGCCAGCAGTTCGTTCTATGGCTACACCTTC
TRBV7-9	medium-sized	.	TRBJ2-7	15	CASSADTIFLYEQYF	TGTGCCAGCAGCGCTGACACTATTTTTTTGTACGAGCAGTACTTC
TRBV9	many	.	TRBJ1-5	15	CASSPGGGYNQPQHF	TGTGCCAGCAGCCCCGGGGGAGGATACAATCAGCCCCAGCATTTT
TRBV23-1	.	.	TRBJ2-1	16	CASPGVPQGEYNEQFF	TGCGCCAGCCCGGGAGTACCACAGGGAGAGTACAATGAGCAGTTCTTC
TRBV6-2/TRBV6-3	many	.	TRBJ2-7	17	CASSLSRGQRGHYEQYF	TGTGCCAGCAGTCTCTCCCGTGGCCAGCGGGGACACTACGAGCAGTACTTC
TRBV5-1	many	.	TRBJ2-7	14	CASSLDGGPYEQYF	TGCGCCAGCAGCTTGGATGGAGGGCCCTACGAGCAGTACTTC